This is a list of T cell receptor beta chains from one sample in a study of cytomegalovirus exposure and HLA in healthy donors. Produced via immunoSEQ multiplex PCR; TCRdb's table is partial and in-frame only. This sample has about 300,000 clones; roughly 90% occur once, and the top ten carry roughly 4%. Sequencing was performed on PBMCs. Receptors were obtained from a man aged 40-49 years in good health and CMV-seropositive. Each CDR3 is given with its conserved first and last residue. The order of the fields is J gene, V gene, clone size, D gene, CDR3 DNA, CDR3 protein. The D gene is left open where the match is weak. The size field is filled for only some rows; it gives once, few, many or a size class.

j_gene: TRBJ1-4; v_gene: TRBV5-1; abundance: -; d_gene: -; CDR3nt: TGCGCCAGCAGCTCCCGCGCAGGGACAGAAAAACTGTTTTTT; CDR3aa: CASSSRAGTEKLFF
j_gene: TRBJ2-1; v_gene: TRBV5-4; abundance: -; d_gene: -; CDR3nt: TGTGCCAGCAGCTCCCAGGGCGCCTACAATGAGCAGTTCTTC; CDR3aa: CASSSQGAYNEQFF
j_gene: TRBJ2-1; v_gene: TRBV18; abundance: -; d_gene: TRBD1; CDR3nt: TGTGCCAGCTCACGGCAGACAGGGGACGAGCAGTTCTTC; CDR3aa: CASSRQTGDEQFF
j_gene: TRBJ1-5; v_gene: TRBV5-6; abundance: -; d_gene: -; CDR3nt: TGTGCCAGCAGCTTGGGCAGGGCACAGCCCCAGCATTTT; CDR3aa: CASSLGRAQPQHF
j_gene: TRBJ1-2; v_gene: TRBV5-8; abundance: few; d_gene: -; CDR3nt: TGTGCCAGCAGCTCCCCACGGGGGGAACACACCTTC; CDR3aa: CASSSPRGEHTF
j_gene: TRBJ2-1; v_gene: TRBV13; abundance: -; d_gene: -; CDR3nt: TGTGCCAGCAGCCGGAGGATAGGGCCGATTGACAATGAGCAGTTCTTC; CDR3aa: CASSRRIGPIDNEQFF
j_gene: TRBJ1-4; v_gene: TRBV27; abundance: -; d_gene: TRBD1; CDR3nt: TGTGCCAGCAGTCACAGGGGAGGAGAAAAACTGTTTTTT; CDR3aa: CASSHRGGEKLFF
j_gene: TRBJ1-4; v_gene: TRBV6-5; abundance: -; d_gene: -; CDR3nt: TGTGCCAGTGGGACAACAACTAATGAAAAACTGTTTTTT; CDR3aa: CASGTTTNEKLFF
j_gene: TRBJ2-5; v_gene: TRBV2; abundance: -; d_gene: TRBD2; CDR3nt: TGTGCCAGCAGTGACACTAGCGGGTACCAAGAGACCCAGTACTTC; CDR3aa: CASSDTSGYQETQYF
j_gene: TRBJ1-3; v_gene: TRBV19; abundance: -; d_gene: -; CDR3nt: TGTGCCAGTAGTATTTCGGCGGGGCCTGGAAACACCATATATTTT; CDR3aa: CASSISAGPGNTIYF
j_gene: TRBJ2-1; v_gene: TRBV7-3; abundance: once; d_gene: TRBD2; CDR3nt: TGTGCCAGCAGCTTAGGGTTGTTAGCGGGAAATGAGCAGTTCTTC; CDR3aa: CASSLGLLAGNEQFF
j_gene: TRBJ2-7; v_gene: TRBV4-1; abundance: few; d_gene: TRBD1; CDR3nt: TGCGCCAGCAGCCAAGGAGGACAGGGCTATGAGCAGTACTTC; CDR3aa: CASSQGGQGYEQYF
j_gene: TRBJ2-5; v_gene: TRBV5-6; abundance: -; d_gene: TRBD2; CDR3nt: TGTGCCAGCAGCCCAGACCGCTTACTAGCGGGTCAAGAGACCCAGTACTTC; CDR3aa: CASSPDRLLAGQETQYF
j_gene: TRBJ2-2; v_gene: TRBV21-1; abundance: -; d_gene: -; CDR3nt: TGTGCCAGCCCCAAAGGGGAGGACAGGTTTGGCACCGGGGAGCTGTTTTTT; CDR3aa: CASPKGEDRFGTGELFF
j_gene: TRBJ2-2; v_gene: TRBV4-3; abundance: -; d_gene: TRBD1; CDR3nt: TGCGCCAGCAGCCACCACGGGACAGGGGACGTCGCGAACACCGGGGAGCTGTTTTTT; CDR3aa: CASSHHGTGDVANTGELFF
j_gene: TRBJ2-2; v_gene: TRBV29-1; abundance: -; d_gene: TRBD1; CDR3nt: TGCAGCGCTGAGGGGGCGGCGGGGGAGCTGTTTTTT; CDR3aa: CSAEGAAGELFF
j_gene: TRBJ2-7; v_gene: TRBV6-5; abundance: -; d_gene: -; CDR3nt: TGTGCCAGCAGTTCCGCGGGCCCCTACGAGCAGTACTTC; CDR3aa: CASSSAGPYEQYF
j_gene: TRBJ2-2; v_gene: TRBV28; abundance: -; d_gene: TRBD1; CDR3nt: TGTGCCAGCAGATACAGGGGGGAATCGAACACCGGGGAGCTGTTTTTT; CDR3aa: CASRYRGESNTGELFF
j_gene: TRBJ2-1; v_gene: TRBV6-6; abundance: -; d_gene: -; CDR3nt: TGTGCCAGCAGTCAGCTGAGGGATGAGCAGTTCTTC; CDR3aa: CASSQLRDEQFF
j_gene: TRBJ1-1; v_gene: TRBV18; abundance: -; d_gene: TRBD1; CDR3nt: TGTGCCAGCTCACCGGGACAGGGGGCGAACACTGAAGCTTTCTTT; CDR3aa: CASSPGQGANTEAFF
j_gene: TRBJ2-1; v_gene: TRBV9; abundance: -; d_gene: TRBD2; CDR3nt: TGTGCCAGCAGCGAAGCGGGAGGCTTCTCCTACAATGAGCAGTTCTTC; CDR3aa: CASSEAGGFSYNEQFF
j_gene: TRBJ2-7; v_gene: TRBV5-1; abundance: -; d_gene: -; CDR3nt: TGCGCCAGCAGCGTGGGACAGTGGGGAGGGGAGCAGTACTTC; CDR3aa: CASSVGQWGGEQYF
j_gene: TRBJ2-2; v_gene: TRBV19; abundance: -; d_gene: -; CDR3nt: TGTGCCAGTAGTACCCAGGGCACCGGGGAGCTGTTTTTT; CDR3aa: CASSTQGTGELFF